This T cell receptor beta chain was documented in a study of T cell changes during pregnancy in multiple sclerosis. CDR1 is SGHTA and CDR2 is FQGTGA in the germline V gene. Trimming removed 0 bases at V and 1 base at J, with 12 bases between. The CDR3 totals 17 residues. Sequenced by immunoSEQ multiplex PCR; TCRdb stores in-frame clones only, minus some. The table shows tens of thousands of clones, with around 90% occurring only once. Sequenced here: peripheral blood, sampled before pregnancy. The genes are TRBV7-3 and TRBJ2-2, with D possibly TRBD1 on 6 matching bases. The receptor was isolated from a female donor with multiple sclerosis, enrolled in a pregnancy study. CDR3 nucleotides: TGTGCCAGCAGCTTAACACAAGGGACAATGAACACCGGGGAGCTGTTTTTT. Its translation: CASSLTQGTMNTGELFF. The variable domain in full, with the rest retrieved from reference TRBV7-3 and TRBJ2-2, is GAGVSQTPSNKVTEKGKYVELRCDPISGHTALYWYRQSLGQGPEFLIYFQGTGAADDSGLPNDRFFAVRPEGSVSTLKIQRTERGDSAVYLCASSLTQGTMNTGELFFGEGSRLTVL.